This T cell receptor beta chain derives from a study of blood T cells in healthy people across ages. This clonotype has only a few counts. Germline CDR1 SNHLY, CDR2 FYNNEI. V lost 10 bases, J lost 1 base, and 23 bases lay in between. The CDR3 is 16 residues long. Sample-barcoded 5' priming and a J-beta primer mix drove a second PCR of about 7 to 11 cycles. MiXCR, applied by TCRdb to the 5' RACE reads, yields one record per CDR3 protein. The sample yields approximately 1.5 million distinct CDR3 sequences, under 55% seen once. The clonotype originates from a woman between 18 and 29 years old in good health. Sequenced input: blood. The rearrangement uses TRBV2 and TRBJ2-7, with D possibly matching TRBD1 (6 bases). CDR3: CATSDSPGGSSYEQYF. CDR3 DNA sequence: TGTGCCACATCGGACAGTCCAGGAGGTTCGTCCTACGAGCAGTACTTC.